This T cell receptor (beta chain) was captured by sequencing in a study of blood T cell repertoires in COVID-19. The wider study: Donors in the United States, Italy and Spain gave samples during acute or convalescent COVID-19. From T cells, B-cell-depleted T cells, or PBMCs came the material, which was cDNA or gDNA.

The germline gives CDR1 MDHEN, CDR2 SYDVKM. The CDR3 is 13 amino acids. Between the trimmed V and J ends, which lost 6 bases and 4 bases, there was a span of 10 bases. In the original workflow: Reference gene primer amplification yielded estimated nucleated cell counts. Here immunoSEQ multiplex PCR was the method, and the copy in TCRdb shows in-frame clones only, minus some. V, J and clone size derive from that table, while D and trimming were established from the DNA sequence. Among 86,000 or so clones, more than 90% were seen once, and the ten largest hold around 4.2%. Material for sequencing was peripheral blood. This chain connects TRBV28 to TRBJ1-5; no definite D call. This TCR came from a human donor with active COVID-19. The donor label of this sample is uncertain. CDR3 protein: CASSAPRNQPQHF. DNA of the CDR3: TGTGCCAGCAGCGCCCCCAGAAATCAGCCCCAGCATTTT. The full variable domain, its missing parts supplied by reference TRBV28 and TRBJ1-5, is DVKVTQSSRYLVKRTGEKVFLECVQDMDHENMFWYRQDPGLGLRLIYFSYDVKMKEKGDIPEGYSVSREKKERFSLILESASTNQTSMYLCASSAPRNQPQHFGDGTRLSIL.